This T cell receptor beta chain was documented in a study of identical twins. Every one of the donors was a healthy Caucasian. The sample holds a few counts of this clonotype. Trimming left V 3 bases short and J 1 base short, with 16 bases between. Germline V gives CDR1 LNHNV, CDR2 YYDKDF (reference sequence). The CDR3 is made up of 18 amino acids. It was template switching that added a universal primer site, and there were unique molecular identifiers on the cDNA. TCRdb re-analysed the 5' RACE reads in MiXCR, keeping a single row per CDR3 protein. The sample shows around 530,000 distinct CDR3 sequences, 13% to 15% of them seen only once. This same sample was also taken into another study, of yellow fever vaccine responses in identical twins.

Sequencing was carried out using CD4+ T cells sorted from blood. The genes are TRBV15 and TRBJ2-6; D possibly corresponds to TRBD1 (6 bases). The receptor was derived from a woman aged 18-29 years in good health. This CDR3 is CATSRISHRVSGANVLTF. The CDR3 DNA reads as TGTGCCACCAGCAGGATTAGCCACAGGGTATCTGGGGCCAACGTCCTGACTTTC.